This is a list of T cell receptor beta chains from one sample in a study of cytomegalovirus exposure and HLA in healthy donors. Measured with immunoSEQ multiplex PCR; TCRdb has only the in-frame clones, and not every one. The table has around 210,000 clones, just under 80% seen once. Sequences were obtained from PBMCs. The receptors derive from a boy younger than 18 in good health and CMV-seronegative. CDR3s include the opening cysteine and the closing phenylalanine or tryptophan. D genes are given only for firm matches. For some rows the clone size is stated as once, few or many, or as a class when expanded; others skip it.

>few|TRBJ1-2|-|TRBV6-5
CASNSVREGEDGYTF
TGTGCCAGCAATTCGGTTCGTGAGGGGGAAGATGGCTACACCTTC
>-|TRBJ1-2|-|TRBV6-4
CASSSEAQDHGYTF
TGTGCCAGCAGTAGTGAGGCACAGGATCATGGCTACACCTTC
>few|TRBJ1-1|-|TRBV4-1
CASSLIRWRGEAFF
TGCGCCAGCAGCCTCATTCGCTGGAGGGGTGAAGCTTTCTTT
>-|TRBJ2-7|TRBD1|TRBV7-9
CASSSAHQGAACEQYF
TGTGCCAGCAGCTCAGCACACCAGGGGGCCGCTTGCGAGCAGTACTTC
>few|TRBJ2-3|-|TRBV30
CAYSALVADTQYF
TGTGCCTACTCTGCACTAGTTGCAGATACGCAGTATTTT
>-|TRBJ1-2|TRBD1|TRBV29-1
CSVVITGGHGGYTF
TGCAGCGTTGTGATCACAGGGGGGCATGGTGGCTACACCTTC
>once|TRBJ2-5|TRBD1|TRBV18
CASSLQVWTGLETQYF
TGTGCCAGCTCACTCCAGGTCTGGACAGGGCTGGAGACCCAGTACTTC
>-|TRBJ2-7|-|TRBV18
CASSPPTTRAYEQYF
TGTGCCAGCTCACCCCCCACCACGAGAGCCTACGAGCAGTACTTC
>-|TRBJ1-5|TRBD1|TRBV6-4
CASRTRTGANQPQHF
TGTGCCAGCAGAACTCGGACAGGGGCCAATCAGCCCCAGCATTTT
>once|TRBJ1-1|-|TRBV6-6
CATGDWGEAFF
TGTGCCACCGGGGATTGGGGTGAAGCTTTCTTT
>-|TRBJ1-2|-|TRBV10-3
CAISDTGNYGYTF
TGTGCCATCAGTGATACGGGAAACTATGGCTACACCTTC
>once|TRBJ2-4|TRBD1|TRBV5-1
CASSLGTGGNIQYF
TGCGCCAGCAGCTTAGGGACAGGGGGCAACATTCAGTACTTC
>-|TRBJ1-1|TRBD1|TRBV2
CASRQGFTEAFF
TGTGCCAGTAGACAGGGGTTCACTGAAGCTTTCTTT
>once|TRBJ2-7|-|TRBV30
CAWRETLASYEQYF
TGTGCCTGGAGAGAAACCCTAGCATCCTACGAGCAGTACTTC
>-|TRBJ2-7|-|TRBV25-1
CASSDQPPNHEQYF
TGTGCCAGCAGTGATCAACCCCCAAACCACGAGCAGTACTTC
>-|TRBJ1-4|-|TRBV5-1
CASSFGATNEKLFF
TGCGCCAGCAGCTTCGGAGCAACTAATGAAAAACTGTTTTTT
>-|TRBJ1-1|TRBD1|TRBV18
CASIGQGNTEAFF
TGTGCCAGCATCGGACAGGGGAACACTGAAGCTTTCTTT
>-|TRBJ2-7|-|TRBV21-1
CASSTELAGVREQYF
TGTGCCAGCAGCACCGAACTAGCGGGAGTACGCGAGCAGTACTTC
>-|TRBJ1-1|-|TRBV5-1
CASSGREPMNTEAFF
TGCGCCAGCAGCGGAAGGGAGCCAATGAACACTGAAGCTTTCTTT
>-|TRBJ2-3|TRBD2|TRBV5-1
CASSLMASGEDTQYF
TGCGCCAGCAGCTTGATGGCTAGCGGGGAAGATACGCAGTATTTT
>-|TRBJ2-3|TRBD2|TRBV2
CASSEPSNRLAGGKRTSTDTQYF
TGTGCCAGCAGTGAACCCTCAAACCGACTAGCGGGGGGCAAACGTACTAGCACAGATACGCAGTATTTT
>once|TRBJ1-4|-|TRBV29-1
CSVGGRANEKLFF
TGCAGCGTTGGCGGCAGGGCGAATGAAAAACTGTTTTTT
>-|TRBJ2-3|-|TRBV25-1
CASSEAGGVTQYF
TGTGCCAGCAGTGAAGCGGGCGGTGTTACGCAGTATTTT
>once|TRBJ1-4|-|TRBV6-5
CASSYGATVSNEKLFF
TGTGCCAGCAGTTACGGGGCTACAGTTTCGAATGAAAAACTGTTTTTT
>-|TRBJ1-1|-|TRBV27
CASSPSGGARMNTEAFF
TGTGCCAGCAGTCCCAGCGGGGGGGCGAGGATGAACACTGAAGCTTTCTTT
>once|TRBJ2-1|-|TRBV7-6
CASSLDGFGRQFF
TGTGCCAGCAGCTTAGATGGCTTCGGGAGGCAGTTCTTC
>-|TRBJ2-7|TRBD1|TRBV30
CAWSPPDRESYEQYF
TGTGCCTGGAGTCCCCCGGACAGGGAATCCTACGAGCAGTACTTC
>-|TRBJ2-7|-|TRBV5-1
CASSLEGGLSSYEQYF
TGCGCCAGCAGCTTGGAAGGCGGGTTAAGCTCCTACGAGCAGTACTTC
>-|TRBJ2-7|-|TRBV13
CASSSPSRGDEQYF
TGTGCCAGCAGCTCGCCCAGCAGGGGCGACGAGCAGTACTTC
>-|TRBJ1-6|-|TRBV7-3
CASSLNQGGTNSPLHF
TGTGCCAGCAGTTTAAACCAGGGAGGGACCAATTCACCCCTCCACTTT
>-|TRBJ1-1|-|TRBV7-8
CASSLWPSRTEAFF
TGTGCCAGCAGCTTATGGCCCTCGAGGACTGAAGCTTTCTTT
>once|TRBJ2-3|-|TRBV2
CASSTAGTDTQYF
TGTGCCAGCAGTACAGCAGGGACAGATACGCAGTATTTT
>once|TRBJ1-2|TRBD1|TRBV2
CASSARTGGAYGYTF
TGTGCCAGCAGTGCTCGGACAGGGGGCGCGTATGGCTACACCTTC
>-|TRBJ1-1|-|TRBV7-9
CASTLFVLAEAFF
TGTGCCAGCACCCTCTTTGTCCTAGCTGAAGCTTTCTTT
>-|TRBJ1-2|-|TRBV6-5
CASRPTGLSDYGYTF
TGTGCCAGCAGACCAACAGGGCTCTCTGACTATGGCTACACCTTC
>-|TRBJ2-1|TRBD2|TRBV7-7
CASSGGLAGEGEQFF
TGTGCCAGCAGCGGTGGACTAGCGGGAGAGGGGGAGCAGTTCTTC
>-|TRBJ1-1|-|TRBV14
CASSLTGGTEAFF
TGTGCCAGCAGCTTAACAGGCGGCACTGAAGCTTTCTTT
>-|TRBJ2-5|-|TRBV7-2
CASSPRLQGETQYF
TGTGCCAGCAGCCCGCGGTTACAGGGAGAGACCCAGTACTTC
>-|TRBJ2-3|-|TRBV5-1
CASAPRPGLPSTPDTQYF
TGCGCCAGCGCTCCCCGCCCGGGACTCCCCTCCACCCCAGATACGCAGTATTTT
>-|TRBJ2-5|TRBD2|TRBV9
CASSPVGLAGRETQYF
TGTGCCAGCAGCCCAGTGGGACTAGCTGGTCGGGAGACCCAGTACTTC
>-|TRBJ2-7|-|TRBV7-8
CASSRGGYEQYF
TGTGCCAGCAGCCGGGGTGGCTACGAGCAGTACTTC
>-|TRBJ1-2|-|TRBV7-9
CASSLGGGHGYTF
TGTGCCAGCAGCTTAGGAGGGGGTCATGGCTACACCTTC
>-|TRBJ1-2|-|TRBV7-2
CASSLDSEGLDYGYTF
TGTGCCAGCAGCTTAGATTCGGAGGGGCTAGACTATGGCTACACCTTC
>-|TRBJ1-1|TRBD1|TRBV5-1
CTSSLVGRGQSEAFF
TGCACCAGCAGCTTGGTCGGCAGGGGGCAATCTGAAGCTTTCTTT
>-|TRBJ2-5|TRBD1|TRBV6-5
CASSAGTGKETQYF
TGTGCCAGCAGTGCCGGGACAGGAAAAGAGACCCAGTACTTC
>-|TRBJ1-3|-|TRBV30
CAWGAQRYSGNTIYF
TGTGCCTGGGGGGCACAGCGCTACTCTGGAAACACCATATATTTT
>few|TRBJ1-2|-|TRBV30
CAWSATVYGYTF
TGTGCCTGGAGTGCCACAGTCTATGGCTACACCTTC
>-|TRBJ2-3|-|TRBV5-4
CASSLLTSTDTQYF
TGTGCCAGCAGCTTACTCACTAGCACAGATACGCAGTATTTT
>-|TRBJ2-7|TRBD1|TRBV18
CASSIGQGEISEQYF
TGTGCCAGCTCAATCGGACAGGGGGAAATCTCCGAGCAGTACTTC
>-|TRBJ1-2|-|TRBV5-1
CASSFGHTNYGYTF
TGCGCCAGCAGCTTTGGCCACACTAACTATGGCTACACCTTC
>-|TRBJ2-4|TRBD1|TRBV6-1
CASIQKTGQNIQYF
TGTGCCAGCATCCAAAAGACAGGGCAGAACATTCAGTACTTC
>-|TRBJ2-2|-|TRBV4-1
CASSHLLNTGELFF
TGCGCCAGCAGCCATTTATTAAACACCGGGGAGCTGTTTTTT
>-|TRBJ2-3|-|TRBV4-1
CASSQAQAGTDTQYF
TGCGCCAGCAGCCAAGCACAGGCTGGCACAGATACGCAGTATTTT
>-|TRBJ1-1|-|TRBV29-1
CSVRGLRGTEAFF
TGCAGCGTACGGGGCCTAAGGGGGACTGAAGCTTTCTTT
>-|TRBJ2-4|-|TRBV21-1
CASSKDAVLHSLAKNIQYF
TGTGCCAGCAGCAAAGACGCGGTCCTCCACTCACTAGCCAAAAACATTCAGTACTTC
>-|TRBJ1-5|-|TRBV1
CTSSRTTYSEFGYSNQPQHF
TGCACCAGCAGTCGTACGACCTACAGTGAATTTGGCTATAGCAATCAGCCCCAGCATTTT
>-|TRBJ2-3|TRBD2|TRBV5-1
CASSLPAPGTSGKSTDTQYF
TGCGCCAGCAGCCTACCAGCTCCCGGGACTAGCGGTAAGAGCACAGATACGCAGTATTTT
>-|TRBJ2-1|TRBD2|TRBV2
CASRPGLAGARDEQFF
TGTGCCAGCAGACCTGGACTAGCGGGAGCTCGAGATGAGCAGTTCTTC